Each of the 5 T cell receptor beta chains below was sequenced from the same sample in a study of cytomegalovirus exposure and HLA in healthy donors. 13 Jbeta primers and 60 Vbeta primers were used for the PCR. Measured with immunoSEQ multiplex PCR; TCRdb has only the in-frame clones, and not every one. The sample carries more than 150,000 clones, around 82% recorded once. Material for sequencing was PBMCs. The receptors were sampled from a boy younger than 18 in good health and CMV-seronegative.

This clone was observed once. The chain recombines TRBV4-1 with TRBJ1-2; D may be TRBD1 (5 bases). Germline-derived CDR1 and CDR2 are MGHRA and YSYEKL. This CDR3 spans 18 amino acids. V lost 1 base and J lost 9, with 27 bases in between. The DNA for the CDR3 is TGCGCCAGCAGCCAAGTTGTTATCAAAGTGGGGGGTAGTTCGAGCTACACCTTC. Translation gives CASSQVVIKVGGSSSYTF.

The rearrangement joins TRBV29-1 to TRBJ2-1; D is possibly TRBD1 (5 bases). From germline, CDR1 is SQVTM and CDR2 ANQGSEA. V lost 7 bases and J 5 bases, leaving 18 bases between the germline ends. The CDR3 is 14 amino acids. CDR3 amino acids: CSAPSQGNDNEQFF. CDR3 bases: TGCAGCGCCCCCAGTCAGGGAAACGACAATGAGCAGTTCTTC.

V is TRBV28 and J is TRBJ2-3; 9 nucleotides agree with TRBD2. Germline V gene data show CDR1 as MDHEN and CDR2 as SYDVKM. The CDR3 is 15 residues long. After removal of 7 bases from V and 0 bases from J, the junction contained 5 bases not matched to a gene. The CDR3 DNA reads TGTGCCAGCATAGCGGGGGCACTTAGCACAGATACGCAGTATTTT. This gives the protein CASIAGALSTDTQYF.

The chain joins TRBV28 to TRBJ1-1; 7 nucleotides align to TRBD1. CDR3 length equals 13 residues. Germline loops: CDR1 MDHEN, CDR2 SYDVKM. Losses at the gene ends were 2 bases for V and 14 bases for J; bases not matched to a gene: 11. In nucleotides, the CDR3 is TGTGCCAGCAGTTTACCCCCTCGACAGGGTTGGTTCTTT. This gives the protein CASSLPPRQGWFF.

The CDR3, as DNA: TGCGCCAGCGGGGGACAGGGCGCGAACACCGGGGAGCTGTTTTTT. Protein sequence: CASGGQGANTGELFF. The genes are TRBV5-1 and TRBJ2-2; 9 positions agree with TRBD1. CDR1 is SGHRS and CDR2 is YFSETQ in the germline V gene. This CDR3 comprises 15 residues. Trimming removed 7 bases from V and 0 bases from J; junction bases left unmatched: 4. Filled out from reference TRBV5-1 and TRBJ2-2, the complete variable domain reads KAGVTQTPRYLIKTRGQQVTLSCSPISGHRSVSWYQQTPGQGLQFLFEYFSETQRNKGNFPGRFSGRQFSNSRSEMNVSTLELGDSALYLCASGGQGANTGELFFGEGSRLTVL.